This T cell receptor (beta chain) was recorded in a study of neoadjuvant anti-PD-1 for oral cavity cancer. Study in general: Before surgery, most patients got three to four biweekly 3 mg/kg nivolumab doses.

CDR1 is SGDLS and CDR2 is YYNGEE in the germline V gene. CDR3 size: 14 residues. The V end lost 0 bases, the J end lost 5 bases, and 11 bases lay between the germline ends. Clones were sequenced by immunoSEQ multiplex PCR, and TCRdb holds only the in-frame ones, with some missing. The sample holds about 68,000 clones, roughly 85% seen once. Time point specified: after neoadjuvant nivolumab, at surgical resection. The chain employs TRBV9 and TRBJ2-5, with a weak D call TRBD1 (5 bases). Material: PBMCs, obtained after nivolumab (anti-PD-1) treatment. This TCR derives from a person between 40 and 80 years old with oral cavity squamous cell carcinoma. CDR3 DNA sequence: TGTGCCAGCAGCGTAGTGGGGCACGAGGAGACCCAGTACTTC. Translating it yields CASSVVGHEETQYF.